What follows are 16 T cell receptor beta chains derived from one specimen sequenced in a study of early T cells in non-severe SARS-CoV-2 infection. TCRdb itself ran the 5' RACE reads through MiXCR, one entry per CDR3 protein. Altogether about 60,000 distinct CDR3 sequences are present, around 12% being singletons, with the ten largest covering under 4.5%. Sequenced sample: whole blood. Receptors originate from an adult who was a healthcare worker with PCR-confirmed SARS-CoV-2 infection or an uninfected control (not recorded which).

This clonotype was seen many times. The CDR3 DNA reads TGTGCCAGCAGCCAACTGCAAGGCGAGCAGTACTTC. Encoded protein: CASSQLQGEQYF. The V gene is TRBV3-1, the J gene TRBJ2-7; D ambiguous. CDR1 is LGHDT and CDR2 is YNNKEL in the germline V gene (reference sequence). Deletions cut 2 bases from V and 6 bases from J, with 8 bases between. This CDR3 spans 12 amino acids.

This clonotype has more than one count but fewer than ten. The chain's CDR3 is CASSGDIRASGRVDEQFF. The CDR3 DNA sequence: TGTGCCAGTAGTGGTGATATAAGGGCTAGCGGGAGGGTCGATGAGCAGTTCTTC. The gene calls are TRBV19 and TRBJ2-1; TRBD2 matches 12 bases. The germline V gene encodes CDR1 LNHDA and CDR2 SQIVND (reference sequence). The CDR3 covers 18 residues. The V segment lost 5 bases and the J segment 8 bases; nucleotides outside the gene matches: 16. The whole variable domain, remainder taken from reference TRBV19 and TRBJ2-1, is DGGITQSPKYLFRKEGQNVTLSCEQNLNHDAMYWYRQDPGQGLRLIYYSQIVNDFQKGDIAEGYSVSREKKESFPLTVTSAQKNPTAFYLCASSGDIRASGRVDEQFFGPGTRLTVL.

There are many counts of this clonotype. The chain couples TRBV7-9 to TRBJ1-1; maybe TRBD1 (6 bases). V was clipped by 0 bases and J by 5 bases, with 10 bases between them. Germline lookup yields CDR1 SEHNR and CDR2 FQNEAQ (reference sequence). CDR3 length: 14 residues. CDR3 residues: CASSLALGGTEAFF. The CDR3 region has the DNA TGTGCCAGCAGCTTAGCGCTAGGGGGTACTGAAGCTTTCTTT.

This clonotype occurred a few times. The gene calls are TRBV14 and TRBJ2-1; D not certain. Germline CDR1 is SGHDN and CDR2 is FVKESK. V lost 0 bases and J 0 bases, leaving 6 bases between the germline ends. The CDR3 runs to 15 residues. CDR3 coding DNA: TGTGCCAGCAGCCAAGACATAAGCTCCTACAATGAGCAGTTCTTC. Its protein product is CASSQDISSYNEQFF.

This clonotype was seen many times. The chain carries TRBV2 and TRBJ2-5; TRBD2 matches 7 bases. CDR3 length: 14 amino acids. V dropped 4 bases and J dropped 2; count of bases not matched to a gene: 4. CDR1 is SNHLY, CDR2 FYNNEI, per germline. The CDR3 region is CASSVSGSQETQYF. The DNA for the CDR3 is TGTGCCAGCAGTGTTAGCGGGTCACAAGAGACCCAGTACTTC. Filled out from reference TRBV2 and TRBJ2-5, the complete variable domain reads EPEVTQTPSHQVTQMGQEVILRCVPISNHLYFYWYRQILGQKVEFLVSFYNNEISEKSEIFDDQFSVERPDGSNFTLKIRSTKLEDSAMYFCASSVSGSQETQYFGPGTRLLVL.

This clonotype was seen repeatedly, ten times or more. The rearrangement links TRBV13 to TRBJ2-3; D is unresolved. V lost 3 bases and J lost 6, with 4 bases in between. CDR1 PRHDT and CDR2 FYEKMQ come from the germline V gene (reference sequence). The CDR3 spans 11 residues. The CDR3: CASSLLDTQYF. CDR3 coding DNA: TGTGCCAGCAGCTTGTTGGATACGCAGTATTTT.

V usage is TRBV4-2 and J usage is TRBJ1-5; D unclear. Germline lookup yields CDR1 LGHNA and CDR2 YNFKEQ. This CDR3 spans 13 amino acids. V was shortened by 2 bases and J by 5 bases, with 7 bases between the two germline ends. The chain's CDR3 is CASSQKGYQPQHF. DNA for the CDR3: TGTGCCAGCAGCCAAAAGGGTTATCAGCCCCAGCATTTT.

The table lists this clonotype with many counts. The V call is TRBV18, the J call TRBJ1-3; unclear D gene. The CDR3 consists of 18 residues. Germline CDR1 reads KGHSH; CDR2 reads LQKENI. V was pared by 3 bases and J by 1 base, with 19 bases between. CDR3 amino acids: CASSPEQPRSWSGNTIYF. The CDR3 nucleotides read TGTGCCAGCTCACCTGAACAGCCCCGGAGTTGGTCTGGAAACACCATATATTTT.

The chain recombines TRBV12-3 or TRBV12-4 with TRBJ2-2, with a possible D match to TRBD2 (7 bases). This CDR3 contains 16 residues. Between the trimmed V and J ends, which lost 3 bases and 2 bases, there was a span of 13 bases. The CDR3 protein is CASSFRGGLNTGELFF. The CDR3 DNA is TGTGCCAGCAGTTTCCGCGGGGGCCTTAACACCGGGGAGCTGTTTTTT.

In its sample, this clonotype was seen a few times. The chain has TRBV3-1 and TRBJ2-7, with 8 bases identical to TRBD2. This CDR3 has 15 amino acids. Trimming at V came to 0 bases and at J to 4 bases, leaving 5 bases not matched to a gene. The germline gives CDR1 LGHDT, CDR2 YNNKEL (reference sequence). CDR3 amino acids: CASSQDGGGTYEQYF. CDR3 sequence (DNA): TGTGCCAGCAGCCAAGATGGCGGGGGGACTTACGAGCAGTACTTC.

This clonotype was recorded at least ten times. This chain links TRBV7-9 with TRBJ1-2; D gene unclear. V lost 5 bases and J lost 6, with 13 bases in between. Germline loops: CDR1 SEHNR, CDR2 FQNEAQ (reference sequence). This CDR3 spans 13 amino acids. In DNA form, the CDR3 reads TGTGCCAGCAGCCCACCCGGTAGCGATGGCTACACCTTC. Amino acid sequence: CASSPPGSDGYTF. The full variable domain, with the rest looked up from reference TRBV7-9 and TRBJ1-2, is DTGVSQNPRHKITKRGQNVTFRCDPISEHNRLYWYRQTLGQGPEFLTYFQNEAQLEKSRLLSDRFSAERPKGSFSTLEIQRTEQGDSAMYLCASSPPGSDGYTFGSGTRLTVV.

This clonotype was counted ten times or more. Relative to the germline gene, one junction end is altered; a read error may explain this. The DNA of the CDR3 is TGTGCTAGCAGCTTAGAGGTGGGGGTCGAGCAGTACTTC. Amino acid sequence: CASSLEVGVEQYF. This chain uses TRBV7-7 with TRBJ2-7; either TRBD1 or TRBD2 may fit D (5 bases each). The CDR3 has 13 residues. The germline CDR1 and CDR2 sequences are SSHAT and FNYEAQ (reference sequence).

This chain uses TRBV6-5 with TRBJ2-7, with 7 positions matching TRBD2. The CDR3 has 12 amino acids. Germline lookup yields CDR1 MNHEY and CDR2 SVGAGI. The junction had 4 bases not matched to a gene; V was cut back by 4 bases and J by 7 bases. The CDR3 bases are TGTGCCAGCAGTTTCGGACTAGGGGAGCAGTACTTC. The encoded protein is CASSFGLGEQYF.

J is TRBJ2-2 and V is TRBV7-2; D possibly corresponds to TRBD2 (6 bases). This CDR3 is 15 amino acids long. Trimming removed 5 bases from V and 1 base from J, with 11 bases in between. Germline V CDR1 and CDR2: SGHTA, FQGNSA. The DNA of the CDR3 is TGTGCCAGCAGCCTTGGGGGGATGAACACCGGGGAGCTGTTTTTT. Amino acid sequence: CASSLGGMNTGELFF.

This clonotype has just a few counts. The V call is TRBV28, the J call TRBJ2-1, with 7 bases aligning to TRBD2. CDR1 is MDHEN, CDR2 SYDVKM, per germline. The CDR3 runs to 13 residues. The junction had 6 bases not matched to a gene; V was cut back by 3 bases and J by 10 bases. CDR3 protein: CASSFFREGEQFF. As DNA, the CDR3 is TGTGCCAGCAGTTTTTTCAGGGAGGGCGAGCAGTTCTTC.

V and J are TRBV2 and TRBJ1-1; 10 bases align to TRBD1. The ends lost 4 bases at V and 6 bases at J; junction bases unmatched: 5. This CDR3 region has 14 residues. Looked up from germline, CDR1 is SNHLY and CDR2 is FYNNEI. The DNA of the CDR3 is TGTGCCAGCAGTGCGGGACAGGGGAGCTCTGAAGCTTTCTTT. Residues: CASSAGQGSSEAFF.